This TCR beta chain was captured by sequencing in a study of blood T cell repertoires in COVID-19. Looking at the study overall: Acute and convalescent COVID-19 samples came from the United States, Italy and Spain.

Methods used by the authors: Amplification from reference gene primers served as the basis for estimated nucleated cell counts. Profiling relied on immunoSEQ multiplex PCR, and the TCRdb table lists in-frame clones only, not all of them. D and trimming come from the DNA, and the V and J calls and clone size come from that table. The table lists around 300,000 clones, more than 80% of them singletons, with about 3% in the top ten. The sequence came from a woman under 40 with active or convalescent COVID-19. The sequenced sample consisted of peripheral blood.

The CDR3 DNA sequence: TGTGCCAGCAGTCGCGGGACAGGGAACTACGAGCAGTACTTC. Amino acid sequence: CASSRGTGNYEQYF. The rearrangement joins TRBV6-5 to TRBJ2-7; 9 bases map to TRBD1. Germline V gene sequence: CDR1 MNHEY, CDR2 SVGAGI. CDR3 length equals 14 residues. V dropped 5 bases and J dropped 3; count of bases not matched to a gene: 5.